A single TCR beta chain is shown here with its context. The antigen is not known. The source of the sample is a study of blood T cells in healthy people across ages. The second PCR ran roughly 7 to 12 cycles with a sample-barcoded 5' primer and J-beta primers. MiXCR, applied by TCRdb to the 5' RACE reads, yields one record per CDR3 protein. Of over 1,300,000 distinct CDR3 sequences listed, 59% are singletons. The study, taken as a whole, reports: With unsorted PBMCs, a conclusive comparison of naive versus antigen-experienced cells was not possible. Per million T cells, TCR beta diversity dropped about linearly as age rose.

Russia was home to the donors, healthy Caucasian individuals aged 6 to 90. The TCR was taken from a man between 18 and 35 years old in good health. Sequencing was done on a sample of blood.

Written as DNA, the CDR3 is TGTGCCAGCAGCGGGGGGCCACGCTCCTCCTACAATGAGCAGTTCTTC. This gives the protein CASSGGPRSSYNEQFF. The rearrangement links TRBV6-5 to TRBJ2-1; TRBD2 is a possible D gene (7 bases). The CDR3 sequence is 16 residues long. Per the germline V gene, CDR1 is MNHEY and CDR2 is SVGAGI. V lost 6 bases and J lost 0, with 15 bases in between.